This is a list of T cell receptor beta chains from one sample in a study of OX40 agonist ivuxolimab in advanced cancers. Assay used: immunoSEQ multiplex PCR; TCRdb lists only in-frame clones, some missing. Among approximately 81,000 clones, 81% were seen once, and the ten largest hold roughly 4.6%. The material sequenced was CD4+ or CD8+ T cells sorted from blood, taken in a trial of the OX40 agonist ivuxolimab. The receptors originated from an adult with an advanced solid tumor such as melanoma, head and neck, liver or kidney cancer. Each CDR3 is given with its conserved first and last residue. The order of the fields is CDR3 protein, CDR3 DNA, J gene, D gene, V gene, clone size. The D gene is left open where the match is weak. A clone size is listed for some rows: how often the clone was seen (once, few, many), or a class if it is expanded.

CDR3 protein: CASSPSTVSNSPLHF
CDR3 DNA: TGTGCCAGCTCACCCTCGACAGTTTCTAATTCACCCCTCCACTTT
J gene: TRBJ1-6
D gene: .
V gene: TRBV18
clone size: .

CDR3 protein: CASSLVVGINEQFF
CDR3 DNA: TGTGCCAGCAGCTTAGTTGTAGGGATAAATGAGCAGTTCTTC
J gene: TRBJ2-1
D gene: .
V gene: TRBV7-2
clone size: .

CDR3 protein: CASSLSRGGYTF
CDR3 DNA: TGTGCCAGCAGTTTGTCAAGAGGTGGCTACACCTTC
J gene: TRBJ1-2
D gene: .
V gene: TRBV6-1
clone size: .

CDR3 protein: CASSELLISYNEQFF
CDR3 DNA: TGTGCCAGCAGTGAATTGCTTATCTCCTACAATGAGCAGTTCTTC
J gene: TRBJ2-1
D gene: .
V gene: TRBV6-1
clone size: .

CDR3 protein: CASSLRLAGGLDTQYF
CDR3 DNA: TGTGCCAGCAGCTTGAGGCTAGCGGGGGGGCTTGATACGCAGTATTTT
J gene: TRBJ2-3
D gene: TRBD2
V gene: TRBV5-4
clone size: .

CDR3 protein: CAWGREGGYNEQFF
CDR3 DNA: TGTGCCTGGGGAAGGGAGGGAGGGTACAATGAGCAGTTCTTC
J gene: TRBJ2-1
D gene: TRBD2
V gene: TRBV30
clone size: .

CDR3 protein: CASSDSPGQGNTEAFF
CDR3 DNA: TGTGCCAGCAGCGACTCTCCCGGACAGGGAAACACTGAAGCTTTCTTT
J gene: TRBJ1-1
D gene: TRBD1
V gene: TRBV9
clone size: .

CDR3 protein: CASSARRGPTDTQYF
CDR3 DNA: TGTGCCAGCAGTGCAAGGAGGGGCCCCACAGATACGCAGTATTTT
J gene: TRBJ2-3
D gene: .
V gene: TRBV2
clone size: .

CDR3 protein: CASSLGDRGRSGYTF
CDR3 DNA: TGTGCCAGCAGCTTAGGGGACAGGGGGCGTTCTGGCTACACCTTC
J gene: TRBJ1-2
D gene: TRBD1
V gene: TRBV11-3
clone size: once

CDR3 protein: CASSPKGSANTEAFF
CDR3 DNA: TGCGCCAGCAGCCCCAAGGGGAGCGCGAACACTGAAGCTTTCTTT
J gene: TRBJ1-1
D gene: .
V gene: TRBV5-1
clone size: .

CDR3 protein: CASSWGHSYEQYF
CDR3 DNA: TGTGCCAGCAGTTGGGGACACTCCTACGAGCAGTACTTC
J gene: TRBJ2-7
D gene: .
V gene: TRBV6-1
clone size: .

CDR3 protein: CASVKQGRDGYTF
CDR3 DNA: TGTGCTAGTGTTAAGCAGGGGAGGGATGGCTACACCTTC
J gene: TRBJ1-2
D gene: .
V gene: TRBV12-5
clone size: .

CDR3 protein: CASSDRGRTRVYEQYF
CDR3 DNA: TGTGCCAGCAGTGATCGGGGCAGGACTCGTGTATACGAGCAGTACTTC
J gene: TRBJ2-7
D gene: .
V gene: TRBV6-1
clone size: .

CDR3 protein: CASSSPGRGYTF
CDR3 DNA: TGTGCCAGCAGTTCCCCCGGCAGGGGCTACACCTTC
J gene: TRBJ1-2
D gene: .
V gene: TRBV27
clone size: .

CDR3 protein: CASSLSGTEPQHF
CDR3 DNA: TGTGCCAGCAGTTTATCCGGGACGGAGCCCCAGCATTTT
J gene: TRBJ1-5
D gene: .
V gene: TRBV6-6
clone size: .

CDR3 protein: CASSLRTEYEQYF
CDR3 DNA: TGCGCCAGCAGCCTCCGGACAGAGTACGAGCAGTACTTC
J gene: TRBJ2-7
D gene: .
V gene: TRBV4-1
clone size: .

CDR3 protein: CAISQQVSNTEAFF
CDR3 DNA: TGTGCCATCAGCCAACAGGTATCGAACACTGAAGCTTTCTTT
J gene: TRBJ1-1
D gene: .
V gene: TRBV10-3
clone size: .

CDR3 protein: CASSLGGLVYNEQFF
CDR3 DNA: TGCGCCAGCAGCTTGGGGGGGCTGGTCTACAATGAGCAGTTCTTC
J gene: TRBJ2-1
D gene: .
V gene: TRBV5-1
clone size: .

CDR3 protein: CASSGGTGGYSPLHF
CDR3 DNA: TGTGCCAGCAGTGGCGGGACAGGGGGATATTCACCCCTCCACTTT
J gene: TRBJ1-6
D gene: TRBD1
V gene: TRBV9
clone size: .

CDR3 protein: CASSYRQGQGTEAFF
CDR3 DNA: TGTGCCAGCAGTTACCGGCAGGGACAGGGGACTGAAGCTTTCTTT
J gene: TRBJ1-1
D gene: TRBD1
V gene: TRBV6-6
clone size: .

CDR3 protein: CATSRDRIAGVGYTF
CDR3 DNA: TGTGCCACCAGCAGAGATCGTATAGCCGGAGTTGGCTACACCTTC
J gene: TRBJ1-2
D gene: .
V gene: TRBV15
clone size: .

CDR3 protein: CAISERLAGGLSYNEQFF
CDR3 DNA: TGTGCCATCAGTGAGCGGCTAGCGGGGGGTCTTTCGTACAATGAGCAGTTCTTC
J gene: TRBJ2-1
D gene: TRBD2
V gene: TRBV10-3
clone size: .

CDR3 protein: CASSQEQGYGNEQFF
CDR3 DNA: TGCGCCAGCAGCCAGGAACAGGGTTACGGCAATGAGCAGTTCTTC
J gene: TRBJ2-1
D gene: .
V gene: TRBV4-3
clone size: .

CDR3 protein: CASSLVAASGNTIYF
CDR3 DNA: TGCGCCAGCAGCTTGGTAGCAGCCTCTGGAAACACCATATATTTT
J gene: TRBJ1-3
D gene: .
V gene: TRBV5-1
clone size: .

CDR3 protein: CASSFPGPAGGSTDTQYF
CDR3 DNA: TGTGCCAGCAGCTTTCCCGGACCGGCGGGGGGTAGCACAGATACGCAGTATTTT
J gene: TRBJ2-3
D gene: TRBD2
V gene: TRBV5-4
clone size: .

CDR3 protein: CATSRDAPGREKLFF
CDR3 DNA: TGTGCCACCAGCAGAGATGCCCCCGGGCGGGAAAAACTGTTTTTT
J gene: TRBJ1-4
D gene: .
V gene: TRBV15
clone size: .

CDR3 protein: CASSIRGTLYGYTF
CDR3 DNA: TGTGCCAGTAGTATACGAGGGACGCTCTATGGCTACACCTTC
J gene: TRBJ1-2
D gene: .
V gene: TRBV19
clone size: once

CDR3 protein: CATSFGPQDEQFF
CDR3 DNA: TGTGCCACCAGCTTCGGGCCGCAGGATGAGCAGTTCTTC
J gene: TRBJ2-1
D gene: .
V gene: TRBV15
clone size: .

CDR3 protein: CASSDPGSGNTIYF
CDR3 DNA: TGTGCCAGCAGTGATCCAGGGTCCGGAAACACCATATATTTT
J gene: TRBJ1-3
D gene: .
V gene: TRBV25-1
clone size: once

CDR3 protein: CASSPTSGVADTQYF
CDR3 DNA: TGTGCCAGCTCACCCACCAGCGGGGTGGCAGATACGCAGTATTTT
J gene: TRBJ2-3
D gene: TRBD2
V gene: TRBV18
clone size: once

CDR3 protein: CASSPQGTGELFF
CDR3 DNA: TGTGCCAGCAGCCCGCAGGGGACCGGGGAGCTGTTTTTT
J gene: TRBJ2-2
D gene: .
V gene: TRBV5-4
clone size: few

CDR3 protein: CASSKGTYNQPQHF
CDR3 DNA: TGTGCCAGTAGTAAAGGGACGTACAATCAGCCCCAGCATTTT
J gene: TRBJ1-5
D gene: .
V gene: TRBV19
clone size: .

CDR3 protein: CASSLRGHYNEQFF
CDR3 DNA: TGTGCCAGCAGCCTCAGGGGGCACTACAATGAGCAGTTCTTC
J gene: TRBJ2-1
D gene: TRBD1
V gene: TRBV14
clone size: .

CDR3 protein: CAISEYVNYEQYF
CDR3 DNA: TGTGCCATCAGTGAATACGTAAACTACGAGCAGTACTTC
J gene: TRBJ2-7
D gene: .
V gene: TRBV10-3
clone size: .

CDR3 protein: CASSLDGRPHPYNEQFF
CDR3 DNA: TGTGCCAGCAGCTTAGATGGGAGGCCACACCCCTACAATGAGCAGTTCTTC
J gene: TRBJ2-1
D gene: .
V gene: TRBV11-2
clone size: .

CDR3 protein: CASSYSSGAQYGYTF
CDR3 DNA: TGTGCCAGCAGTTACTCGTCGGGGGCGCAGTATGGCTACACCTTC
J gene: TRBJ1-2
D gene: .
V gene: TRBV6-5
clone size: .

CDR3 protein: CASSLALTGGFGETQYF
CDR3 DNA: TGCGCCAGCAGCTTGGCCCTGACAGGGGGCTTCGGAGAGACCCAGTACTTC
J gene: TRBJ2-5
D gene: TRBD1
V gene: TRBV5-1
clone size: .

CDR3 protein: CASSRTEAKHGNQPQHF
CDR3 DNA: TGTGCCAGCAGCCGGACAGAGGCCAAACATGGCAATCAGCCCCAGCATTTT
J gene: TRBJ1-5
D gene: .
V gene: TRBV5-6
clone size: .

CDR3 protein: CASSLGTSGNEQFF
CDR3 DNA: TGCGCCAGCAGCTTGGGGACTAGCGGGAATGAGCAGTTCTTC
J gene: TRBJ2-1
D gene: TRBD2
V gene: TRBV5-1
clone size: .

CDR3 protein: CASSSQFYEQYF
CDR3 DNA: TGTGCCAGCAGCTCCCAGTTCTACGAGCAGTACTTC
J gene: TRBJ2-7
D gene: .
V gene: TRBV11-3
clone size: many

CDR3 protein: CASSSGGGVGETQYF
CDR3 DNA: TGCGCCAGCAGCTCTGGTGGAGGGGTAGGAGAGACCCAGTACTTC
J gene: TRBJ2-5
D gene: .
V gene: TRBV5-1
clone size: .

CDR3 protein: CAWSVRGSEQFF
CDR3 DNA: TGTGCCTGGAGTGTGCGAGGGAGTGAGCAGTTCTTC
J gene: TRBJ2-1
D gene: .
V gene: TRBV30
clone size: once